The subject of this entry is one T cell receptor beta chain. Assay used: immunoSEQ multiplex PCR; TCRdb lists only in-frame clones, some missing. The sample comprises 350,000 to 400,000 clones, 80% to 90% of which are singletons, and 3.5% rests with the top ten. The germline V gene encodes CDR1 MNHEY and CDR2 SVGEGT. J lost 6 bases, V lost 0 bases, and 7 bases had no gene match. CDR3 size: 16 residues. Specified treatment: over 15 received Ad26.COV2.S at low or high dose, single or two shots; about 5 received placebo; per-sample allocation not given. Each sample was drawn 63 days after the first injection (of vaccine or placebo). The data derive from a study of Ad26.COV2.S vaccination and SARS-CoV-2 variants.

The J gene is TRBJ2-3, the V gene TRBV6-2 or TRBV6-3, with 9 positions matching TRBD2. The clonotype comes from a person aged 18-65 years who received the Ad26.COV2.S COVID-19 vaccine or a placebo. The sample consisted of peripheral blood, taken in a trial of Ad26.COV2.S vaccine versus placebo. The CDR3 DNA sequence: TGTGCCAGCAGTTACTCGAGGCGGGGGGGGTCGGATACGCAGTATTTT. Its translation is CASSYSRRGGSDTQYF.